This entry lists 13 T cell receptor beta chains sequenced from one sample in a study of blood T cell repertoires in COVID-19. Sequencing was performed with immunoSEQ multiplex PCR; in TCRdb, only in-frame clones are kept and a portion is missing. The data hold about 250,000 clones, with approximately 91% observed a single time. Sequenced input: peripheral blood. The receptors originated from a woman in her thirties with acute or convalescent COVID-19.

V is TRBV19 and J is TRBJ1-6; 7 bases match TRBD1. Per the germline V gene, CDR1 is LNHDA and CDR2 is SQIVND (reference sequence). The V and J ends lost 6 bases and 6 bases, in that order; junction bases with no gene match: 2. The CDR3 length is 13 residues. The CDR3 region has the DNA TGTGCCAGTAGGACAGGGAGTAATTCACCCCTCCACTTT. Protein sequence: CASRTGSNSPLHF. The full variable domain, in which reference TRBV19 and TRBJ1-6 provide the parts outside the CDR3, is DGGITQSPKYLFRKEGQNVTLSCEQNLNHDAMYWYRQDPGQGLRLIYYSQIVNDFQKGDIAEGYSVSREKKESFPLTVTSAQKNPTAFYLCASRTGSNSPLHFGNGTRLTVT.

The chain carries TRBV6-5 and TRBJ2-1; D may be TRBD1 (6 bases). CDR3 size: 13 residues. The germline CDR1 and CDR2 sequences are MNHEY and SVGAGI. Trimming removed 10 bases at V and 6 bases at J, with 16 bases between. The CDR3 nucleotides read TGTGCCACACAGGGCTATTCCCCCAATGAGCAGTTCTTC. Encoded protein: CATQGYSPNEQFF.

The J gene is TRBJ2-3, the V gene TRBV1; TRBD2, the D gene given by the table, was not confirmed from the DNA. TRBV1 is termed a pseudogene. CDR3 length: 15 residues. The CDR3 nucleotides read TGCACCAGCGGCGCTAGCGGGAGGGTAACAGATACGCAGTATTTT. Amino acid sequence: CTSGASGRVTDTQYF.

The J gene is TRBJ2-5, the V gene TRBV5-6; 8 bases align to TRBD2. This CDR3 spans 15 amino acids. The V gene's germline CDR1 is SGHDT and CDR2 YYEEEE. The junction had 6 bases not matched to a gene; V was cut back by 0 bases and J by 5 bases. CDR3 loop: CASSLANGLAETQYF. The CDR3 coding sequence is TGTGCCAGCAGCTTGGCTAATGGACTAGCTGAGACCCAGTACTTC.

This clone was recorded only once. V usage is TRBV5-1 and J usage is TRBJ2-1; 8 positions agree with TRBD1. With V trimmed by 4 bases and J by 4 bases, 7 bases remained unmatched. CDR3 length equals 15 residues. Germline V CDR1 and CDR2: SGHRS, YFSETQ. The CDR3 region has the DNA TGCGCCAGCAGCCTCGGGACAGGTCTGTACAATGAGCAGTTCTTC. Protein sequence: CASSLGTGLYNEQFF.

This clone has more than one count but fewer than ten. The gene calls are TRBV3-1 (or the pseudogene TRBV3-2) and TRBJ2-7; TRBD1 aligns across 12 bases. The germline V gene encodes CDR1 LGHDT and CDR2 YNNKEL (reference sequence). The CDR3 has 15 amino acids. V was clipped by 3 bases and J by 7 bases; unmatched bases: 7. CDR3 DNA: TGTGCCAGCAGCCAGCGGGGACAGGGGGCTGGGGAGCAGTACTTC. Translated, it gives CASSQRGQGAGEQYF.

J is TRBJ2-7 and V is TRBV7-9; D remains ambiguous. CDR1 and CDR2 from the germline V gene are SEHNR and FQNEAQ (reference sequence). The CDR3 is 14 residues long. Deletions cut 0 bases from V and 3 bases from J, with 9 bases between. Written as DNA, the CDR3 is TGTGCCAGCAGCTTAGCGTTGAGAAGCTACGAGCAGTACTTC. Translating it yields CASSLALRSYEQYF.

This clone was seen just once. The gene calls are TRBV5-4 and TRBJ1-2; no reliable D call. The CDR3 is 13 residues long. V was cut by 3 bases and J by 2 bases, with 8 bases left in between. In germline, CDR1 is SGHNT, CDR2 YYREEE (reference sequence). The CDR3 DNA is TGTGCCAGCAGCTCTGGTGGCAACTATGGCTACACCTTC. Translation: CASSSGGNYGYTF.

The chain joins TRBV6-2 or TRBV6-3 to TRBJ2-3, with D perhaps TRBD2 (5 bases). V lost 6 bases and J 2 bases, leaving 18 bases between the germline ends. The CDR3 loop spans 16 amino acids. Germline CDR1 reads MNHEY; CDR2 reads SVGEGT. This chain's CDR3 is CASSPSVDGNTDTQYF. For the CDR3, the DNA is TGTGCCAGCAGCCCTTCGGTCGACGGGAACACAGATACGCAGTATTTT.

V gene TRBV3-1 (or the pseudogene TRBV3-2) combines with J gene TRBJ2-7, with no clear D. V was shortened by 2 bases and J by 2 bases, with 10 bases between the two germline ends. Germline loops: CDR1 LGHDT, CDR2 YNNKEL (reference sequence). This CDR3 comprises 14 residues. Here the CDR3 reads CASSQSAITYEQYF. Written as DNA, the CDR3 is TGTGCCAGCAGCCAATCTGCTATTACCTACGAGCAGTACTTC.

This chain's CDR3 is CASSKVRTGVGTNEKLFF. The CDR3 nucleotides read TGTGCCAGCAGCAAAGTAAGGACAGGGGTTGGGACTAATGAAAAACTGTTTTTT. The V and J genes are TRBV21-1 and TRBJ1-4; the table's TRBD1 call for D was not verified on the DNA. TRBV21-1 is termed a pseudogene. The CDR3 sequence is 18 residues long.

V is TRBV6-5 and J is TRBJ1-1; a possible D gene is TRBD1 (5 bases). Germline CDR1 reads MNHEY; CDR2 reads SVGAGI. This CDR3 has 12 residues. Trimming stripped 3 bases from V and 10 bases from J, with 12 bases between. CDR3 nucleotides: TGTGCCAGCAGTTATTCTCAGGGTACAGCTTTCTTT. It encodes CASSYSQGTAFF.

The chain links TRBV7-9 to TRBJ2-7; TRBD1 might be the D (5 bases). Germline CDR1 SEHNR, CDR2 FQNEAQ (reference sequence). The CDR3 has 13 residues. Trimming left V 5 bases short and J 4 bases short, with 12 bases between. CDR3 bases: TGTGCCAGCAGCCCAAGGGGTCAGTACGAGCAGTACTTC. This sequence encodes CASSPRGQYEQYF.